The 32 T cell receptor beta chains listed next were all sequenced from one sample in a study of T cell responses to AZD1222 COVID-19 vaccine. Sequencing used immunoSEQ multiplex PCR; TCRdb keeps in-frame clones, though not all of them. The sample lists around 92,000 clones, about nine tenths occurring once. The sequences come from peripheral blood, collected on day 0 of AZD1222 vaccination. The receptors were sampled from an adult in good health.

This clone was recorded once. The V call is TRBV29-1, the J call TRBJ2-5; weak D call: TRBD2 (5 bases). V lost 3 bases, J lost 0 bases, and 8 bases lay in between. Per germline, CDR1 SQVTM and CDR2 ANQGSEA. The CDR3 has 13 residues. CDR3 residues: CSVDPGNQETQYF. The CDR3 region has the DNA TGCAGCGTTGATCCGGGGAACCAAGAGACCCAGTACTTC. Full variable domain (remainder filled in from reference TRBV29-1 and TRBJ2-5): SAVISQKPSRDICQRGTSLTIQCQVDSQVTMMFWYRQQPGQSLTLIATANQGSEATYESGFVIDKFPISRPNLTFSTLTVSNMSPEDSSIYLCSVDPGNQETQYFGPGTRLLVL.

A few counts support this clone. The chain carries TRBV2 and TRBJ1-4; D ambiguous. The CDR3 spans 15 residues. CDR1 is SNHLY, CDR2 FYNNEI, per germline. The V end lost 6 bases, the J end lost 8 bases, and 19 bases lay between the germline ends. In nucleotides, the CDR3 is TGTGCCAGCAGCTACCTGGGCAGCCCGTTGGAAAAACTGTTTTTT. Translated: CASSYLGSPLEKLFF.

The chain employs TRBV3-1 (or the pseudogene TRBV3-2) and TRBJ2-3; D ambiguous. There are 16 residues in the CDR3. Germline V lookup: CDR1 LGHDT, CDR2 YNNKEL (reference sequence). The germline V and J ends were trimmed by 1 base and 0 bases, with 11 bases remaining between them. CDR3 in amino acids: CASSQVWETSTDTQYF. Written as DNA, the CDR3 is TGTGCCAGCAGCCAAGTTTGGGAAACTAGCACAGATACGCAGTATTTT.

The table lists this clone with a count of one. The chain joins TRBV11-2 to TRBJ2-7; D perhaps matches TRBD2 (5 bases). From germline, CDR1 is SGHAT and CDR2 FQNNGV. The V end was cut by 5 bases, the J end by 4 bases, with 12 bases between. This CDR3 contains 13 residues. The DNA for the CDR3 is TGTGCCAGCAGCGGCGGGTCAAATTACGAGCAGTACTTC. It specifies CASSGGSNYEQYF.

The chain carries TRBV28 and TRBJ2-3; 7 bases align to TRBD1. The CDR3 runs to 13 residues. V shed 8 bases and J 3 bases; nucleotides not matched to a gene: 5. The germline V gene encodes CDR1 MDHEN and CDR2 SYDVKM. The CDR3 nucleotides are TGTGCCAGCCACAGGGGAGAGACAGATACGCAGTATTTT. Its protein is CASHRGETDTQYF.

This chain links TRBV5-1 with TRBJ2-7; D possibly corresponds to TRBD2 (6 bases). Trimming left V 3 bases short and J 0 bases short, with 13 bases between. CDR3 length equals 15 residues. Germline CDR1 is SGHRS and CDR2 is YFSETQ. Written as DNA, the CDR3 is TGCGCCAGCAGCTCCGGGACTGACAGCTCCTACGAGCAGTACTTC. Its translation: CASSSGTDSSYEQYF.

The rearrangement joins TRBV19 to TRBJ2-3; 9 bases are shared with TRBD1. This CDR3 spans 15 amino acids. Germline CDR1 and CDR2: LNHDA and SQIVND (reference sequence). The ends lost 5 bases at V and 4 bases at J; junction bases unmatched: 7. The CDR3 sequence: CASSSGTGSPDTQYF. The CDR3 DNA is TGTGCCAGTAGTTCCGGGACAGGGTCACCAGATACGCAGTATTTT.

The chain carries TRBV28 and TRBJ2-7; D might be TRBD1 (5 bases). V shed 6 bases and J shed 2 bases, with 17 bases lying between them. This CDR3 has 15 residues. Germline V gives CDR1 MDHEN, CDR2 SYDVKM. The CDR3 DNA reads TGTGCCAGCAGCAATAGACAGCTCACGGCCTACGAGCAGTACTTC. Translated, it gives CASSNRQLTAYEQYF.

This clone was recorded only once. The chain recombines TRBV6-5 with TRBJ1-1; D gene unclear. The germline V gene encodes CDR1 MNHEY and CDR2 SVGAGI. The length of the CDR3 is 13 residues. Trimming cost V 2 bases and J 2 bases, with 6 bases left between them. The CDR3 bases are TGTGCCAGCAGTTACCGGGGAAACACTGAAGCTTTCTTT. It translates to CASSYRGNTEAFF.

The chain joins TRBV10-3 to TRBJ1-4; 9 nucleotides match TRBD1. The CDR3 length is 14 residues. With 4 bases clipped from V and 7 bases from J, the junction kept 4 bases outside the gene matches. The germline V gene has CDR1 ENHRY and CDR2 SYGVKD. The CDR3 is CAISAGTGPEKLFF. The CDR3, as DNA: TGTGCCATCAGTGCCGGGACAGGGCCTGAAAAACTGTTTTTT.

The CDR3 loop reads CASSLEYQPYNEQFF. CDR3 nucleotides: TGTGCCAGCAGCTTAGAATATCAACCCTACAATGAGCAGTTCTTC. This chain connects TRBV11-3 to TRBJ2-1; D remains ambiguous. CDR1 SGHNT and CDR2 YENEEA come from the germline V gene. This CDR3 region has 15 residues. The V gene lost 0 bases and the J gene lost 2 bases, with 8 bases spanning the gap. Full variable domain (rest looked up from reference TRBV11-3 and TRBJ2-1): EAGVVQSPRYKIIEKKQPVAFWCNPISGHNTLYWYLQNLGQGPELLIRYENEEAVDDSQLPKDRFSAERLKGVDSTLKIQPAELGDSAVYLCASSLEYQPYNEQFFGPGTRLTVL.

The rearrangement uses TRBV14 and TRBJ1-2; D unresolved. V lost 0 bases to trimming and J lost 3 bases, with 5 bases between them. Germline V gene data show CDR1 as SGHDN and CDR2 as FVKESK. The CDR3 covers 13 residues. In DNA, the CDR3 is TGTGCCAGCAGCCAAGATCTGGACTATGGCTACACCTTC. Translated: CASSQDLDYGYTF.

The chain is built from TRBV5-1 and TRBJ1-4, with 9 bases identical to TRBD1. Germline lookup yields CDR1 SGHRS and CDR2 YFSETQ. V trimming: 4 bases; J trimming: 3 bases; junction bases outside the gene matches: 7. The CDR3 length is 16 residues. CDR3 nucleotide sequence: TGCGCCAGCAGCCCGCTGGGACAGGGCTCTAATGAAAAACTGTTTTTT. It specifies CASSPLGQGSNEKLFF. The full variable domain, in which reference TRBV5-1 and TRBJ1-4 provide the parts outside the CDR3, is KAGVTQTPRYLIKTRGQQVTLSCSPISGHRSVSWYQQTPGQGLQFLFEYFSETQRNKGNFPGRFSGRQFSNSRSEMNVSTLELGDSALYLCASSPLGQGSNEKLFFGSGTQLSVL.

The rearrangement uses TRBV18 and TRBJ2-2; 7 bases fit TRBD1. V dropped 6 bases and J dropped 3; count of bases not matched to a gene: 7. Germline V gene data show CDR1 as KGHSH and CDR2 as LQKENI. This CDR3 has 15 amino acids. CDR3 sequence reads: CASSLRGKDTGELFF. CDR3 in DNA: TGTGCCAGCTCGCTCAGGGGGAAGGACACCGGGGAGCTGTTTTTT.

This clone has only one observation. The CDR3 loop reads CASSPDTSGGETQYF. The CDR3 DNA reads as TGTGCCAGCAGTCCGGATACATCTGGAGGGGAGACCCAGTACTTC. This chain uses TRBV9 with TRBJ2-5, with D perhaps matching TRBD2 (6 bases). V was trimmed by 5 bases and J by 5 bases, leaving 19 bases between them. CDR3 length equals 15 residues. Germline values: CDR1 SGDLS, CDR2 YYNGEE.

The rearrangement links TRBV27 to TRBJ1-5; unclear D gene. The length of the CDR3 is 13 residues. The V gene lost 3 bases and the J gene lost 5 bases, with 8 bases spanning the gap. Germline CDR1 reads MNHEY; CDR2 reads SMNVEV (reference sequence). CDR3 residues: CASSLGWDQPQHF. Here the CDR3 DNA reads TGTGCCAGCAGTTTGGGGTGGGATCAGCCCCAGCATTTT.

The rearrangement joins TRBV11-2 to TRBJ2-5; 7 bases align to TRBD1. This CDR3 contains 15 residues. Losses at the gene ends were 5 bases for V and 2 bases for J; bases not matched to a gene: 8. Germline V gene data show CDR1 as SGHAT and CDR2 as FQNNGV. CDR3 loop: CASSQLRGQQETQYF. In DNA form, the CDR3 reads TGTGCCAGCAGCCAACTCCGGGGACAGCAAGAGACCCAGTACTTC.

The chain has TRBV3-1 (or the pseudogene TRBV3-2) and TRBJ2-7, with D uncertain. The germline V gene has CDR1 LGHDT and CDR2 YNNKEL (reference sequence). Trimming removed 1 base from V and 8 bases from J, with 9 bases in between. The CDR3 runs 12 residues. CDR3 nucleotide sequence: TGTGCCAGCAGCCAAGTAAGGGCCCAGCAGTACTTC. It specifies CASSQVRAQQYF.

The gene calls are TRBV2 and TRBJ1-4, with TRBD1 identical over 7 bases. Germline CDR1 and CDR2: SNHLY and FYNNEI. J gave up 7 bases and V 6 bases, and 11 bases lay outside the gene matches. The CDR3 runs 15 residues. The CDR3 nucleotides are TGTGCCAGCAGGACAGGGCAGGGGGATATTGAAAAACTGTTTTTT. Translated: CASRTGQGDIEKLFF.

The genes are TRBV7-9 and TRBJ1-2; 11 bases are shared with TRBD1. The V segment lost 5 bases and the J segment 4 bases; nucleotides outside the gene matches: 3. The CDR3 spans 14 residues. Germline CDR1 SEHNR, CDR2 FQNEAQ (reference sequence). CDR3 sequence (DNA): TGTGCCAGCAGCCGGACAGGGGGCTTCTATGGCTACACCTTC. It translates to CASSRTGGFYGYTF.

This chain uses TRBV7-9 with TRBJ2-5; D possibly corresponds to TRBD2 (5 bases). Per the germline V gene, CDR1 is SEHNR and CDR2 is FQNEAQ (reference sequence). The V end lost 8 bases, the J end lost 5 bases, and 15 bases lay between the germline ends. There are 13 residues in the CDR3. CDR3 loop: CASAPGPGETQYF. In DNA form, the CDR3 reads TGTGCCAGCGCCCCCGGGCCGGGGGAGACCCAGTACTTC.

The chain combines TRBV5-4 with TRBJ1-1; D is unresolved. With 4 bases removed from V and 0 bases from J, the gap between germline ends came to 10 bases. CDR1 is SGHNT and CDR2 is YYREEE in the germline V gene (reference sequence). The CDR3 has 14 amino acids. The CDR3 sequence: CASSPGIMNTEAFF. CDR3 coding DNA: TGTGCCAGCAGCCCGGGGATCATGAACACTGAAGCTTTCTTT.

The V call is TRBV5-1, the J call TRBJ2-2; 11 nucleotides line up with TRBD2. The V and J ends lost 1 base and 0 bases, in that order; junction bases with no gene match: 5. CDR3 length: 18 amino acids. Germline V gene data show CDR1 as SGHRS and CDR2 as YFSETQ. CDR3 sequence: CASSLWASGGSNTGELFF. Written as DNA, the CDR3 is TGCGCCAGCAGCTTGTGGGCTAGCGGGGGGTCGAACACCGGGGAGCTGTTTTTT.

This clone was seen just once. CDR3 bases: TGCGCCAGCAGCCCGGGTGCTTCCTACAATGAGCAGTTCTTC. Amino acid sequence: CASSPGASYNEQFF. This rearrangement joins TRBV5-1 to TRBJ2-1, with D hard to call. CDR3 length: 14 amino acids. The germline gives CDR1 SGHRS, CDR2 YFSETQ. V was pared by 4 bases and J by 1 base, with 9 bases between.

As to this clone: The sample holds other DNA sequences that translate to the same CDR3. The chain links TRBV7-9 to TRBJ1-2; TRBD1 matches at 10 bases. The V gene end was trimmed by 5 bases and the J gene end by 3 bases; junction bases not matched to a gene: 6. Germline-derived CDR1 and CDR2 are SEHNR and FQNEAQ (reference sequence). CDR3 length: 15 amino acids. This chain's CDR3 is CASSPRTGGDYGYTF. Written as DNA, the CDR3 is TGTGCCAGCAGCCCGAGGACAGGGGGGGACTATGGCTACACCTTC.

V gene TRBV6-5 combines with J gene TRBJ1-3, with D unclear. The CDR3 is 14 residues long. V was trimmed by 2 bases and J by 4 bases, leaving 9 bases between them. Germline V CDR1 and CDR2: MNHEY, SVGAGI. The CDR3 DNA is TGTGCCAGCAGTTACGGAATTGACGGAAACACCATATATTTT. It translates to CASSYGIDGNTIYF.

The rearrangement joins TRBV14 to TRBJ2-7, with 12 bases fitting TRBD2. This CDR3 spans 19 amino acids. The V gene end was trimmed by 4 bases and the J gene end by 6 bases; junction bases not matched to a gene: 19. Germline CDR1 is SGHDN and CDR2 is FVKESK. CDR3 residues: CASSLLNTRLTSGRSEQYF. DNA of the CDR3: TGTGCCAGCAGCCTCTTAAATACACGTTTGACTAGCGGGAGAAGCGAGCAGTACTTC. Together with reference TRBV14 and TRBJ2-7, the CDR3 gives the full variable domain: EAGVTQFPSHSVIEKGQTVTLRCDPISGHDNLYWYRRVMGKEIKFLLHFVKESKQDESGMPNNRFLAERTGGTYSTLKVQPAELEDSGVYFCASSLLNTRLTSGRSEQYFGPGTRLTVT.

This sequence joins TRBV14 and TRBJ1-6, with D tentatively TRBD1 (6 bases). CDR1 SGHDN and CDR2 FVKESK come from the germline V gene. V lost 3 bases and J 4 bases, leaving 13 bases between the germline ends. This CDR3 is built from 16 residues. The CDR3 nucleotides read TGTGCCAGCAGCCACGGGCAGGGGTGGTATAATTCACCCCTCCACTTT. Residues: CASSHGQGWYNSPLHF.

The J gene is TRBJ2-1, the V gene TRBV7-6; 8 nucleotides align to TRBD2. CDR3 length: 19 amino acids. V shed 1 base, J shed 5 bases, and the junction held 16 bases outside the gene matches. From germline, CDR1 is SGHVS and CDR2 FNYEAQ. Here the CDR3 DNA reads TGTGCCAGCAGCTTAGACCCTAGCCCTGGAGCGGGGGCGAACAATGAGCAGTTCTTC. Translation: CASSLDPSPGAGANNEQFF.

This chain uses TRBV3-1 (or the pseudogene TRBV3-2) with TRBJ2-7, with 7 bases matching TRBD1. The J segment lost 4 bases and the V segment lost 4 bases, leaving 1 base of the junction unmatched. The CDR3 loop spans 12 amino acids. The germline gives CDR1 LGHDT, CDR2 YNNKEL (reference sequence). The CDR3 sequence is CASSRQGYEQYF. In DNA, the CDR3 is TGTGCCAGCAGCCGACAGGGATACGAGCAGTACTTC.

The chain employs TRBV7-2 and TRBJ1-2, with D possibly matching TRBD1 (6 bases). V was trimmed by 1 base and J by 0 bases, leaving 6 bases between them. CDR1 is SGHTA and CDR2 is FQGNSA in the germline V gene. CDR3 length: 14 amino acids. The CDR3 spells CASSLGTANYGYTF. In DNA form, the CDR3 reads TGTGCCAGCAGCTTAGGGACAGCTAACTATGGCTACACCTTC.

The chain carries TRBV27 and TRBJ2-1; 8 bases agree with TRBD1. CDR1 is MNHEY and CDR2 is SMNVEV in the germline V gene (reference sequence). V gave up 0 bases and J gave up 14 bases; unmatched junction bases: 12. The CDR3 length is 15 residues. CDR3 nucleotide sequence: TGTGCCAGCAGTTTATCCTCCCCGGACAGGGCGAGGGAGTTCTTC. Protein product: CASSLSSPDRAREFF.